The T cell receptor (beta chain) described here comes from a study of regulatory T cells in long-lasting Graves disease (dated by TCRdb to 2020 to 2023). Broadly, across the study: In the newly diagnosed Graves' disease group, patients had been taking antithyroid drugs for less than 3 months. Patients with persistent Graves' disease were compared with patients with newly diagnosed Graves' disease using TCR sequencing and RNA sequencing of peripheral blood. The study was conducted in China and was registered as a clinical trial. A total of 35 or so samples underwent TCR sequencing: around 13 from persistent and about 20 from newly diagnosed Graves' disease patients. Points the paper makes about the study in general: Lower TCR Shannon entropy and fewer highly expanded clones were observed in persistent Graves' disease patients than in newly diagnosed patients, which suggested clonal expansion. The authors noted that the small sample size was a limitation that may lower accuracy. Only the TCR beta chain was sequenced and analyzed. A larger number of public clonotypes was shared among persistent patients (about 2,700) than among newly diagnosed patients (roughly 930). Only peripheral blood was studied, because thyroid tissue, the primary lesion, was inaccessible.

Library preparation was by multiplex PCR. Sequencing was carried out with an Illumina HiSeq 4000. TCR beta libraries were built with iRepertoire HTBI primers and Arm-PCR amplification of CDR3 regions. Before sequencing, the PCR products underwent gel purification. In the paper's pipeline: A total of some 60 TRBV and approximately 13 TRBJ segments were identified across samples and were used for gene usage analysis of CDR3 amino acid clonotypes. COPE and FqMerger were used to merge filtered high-quality paired reads into contigs. BLAST was used to align contigs to IMGT TRBV, TRBD and TRBJ reference genes, with CDR3 defined following IMGT. Any clonotype with a frequency above 0.1% was counted as a highly expanded clone. Shannon entropy served as the measure of repertoire diversity, while the Gini coefficient captured V-J evenness. A clonotype found in more than one individual was treated as public. TCRdb trimmed the raw reads at Q25, called clones with MiXCR and kept productive beta chains. Rows with a matching CDR3 protein are joined into one entry that keeps the most common DNA and genes. The V and J calls and clone size come from TCRdb's table, not from the authors' own analysis. This sample comprises about 540,000 distinct CDR3 sequences, roughly 13% of them detected only once. The top ten hold roughly 9.7% of the sample.

The time point label, as the study defines it: newly diagnosed GD, antithyroid drugs for less than 3 months. RNA was extracted from PBMCs in TRIzol for both TCR sequencing and RNA sequencing. The diagnosis of Graves' disease was made according to American Thyroid Association guidelines. Recruitment of patients was carried out at an endocrinology department in Xi'an, China. Each patient gave approximately 9.7 milliliters of peripheral blood, collected in an EDTA anticoagulant tube. PBMCs were isolated by Ficoll Paque Plus density gradient separation without further T cell sorting. An Agilent 2100 Bioanalyzer and agarose gel were used to check RNA quality, and a NanoDrop 2000 was used to measure RNA concentration. There are many counts of this clonotype. Its antigen specificity is not known. No clone much larger than this one lies a single base away; base qualities are absent. Another study also made use of these data, one on T cells in Graves' hyperthyroidism and ophthalmopathy. From the second report: Stable Graves' hyperthyroidism was defined as no progression to ophthalmopathy during 18 months of follow-up. Hyperthyroidism patients were newly diagnosed, had a disease duration of under 2 months, and were aged 18 to 65 years. Exclusion was applied to patients with uncontrolled infections, other autoimmune diseases, pregnancy or lactation. Diagnoses were established on the basis of clinical symptoms, serum thyroxine and TRAb, thyroid ultrasound, and orbital computed tomography. For the first round of RT-PCR on the TCR CDR3, the HTBI primer set was used together with the Qiagen OneStep RT-PCR kit. Most expanded thyroid clonotypes (frequency above 0.001) were also detected in blood, suggesting blood repertoires may reflect thyroid immune responses. In cross-validation, a model built on a 13 V-J signature told ophthalmopathy apart from stable hyperthyroidism with over 85% sensitivity and about 81% specificity, and in testing the same model reached 80%/75%. In validation, progression to ophthalmopathy was predicted by the model with 70.59% sensitivity and roughly 76% specificity, a median of 6.5 months before onset. To identify distinguishing TCR V-J signatures, a discovery cohort of 95 to 100 patients was used, comprising 40 to 45 with Graves' ophthalmopathy and approximately 57 with stable Graves' hyperthyroidism. An independent validation cohort of around 20 hyperthyroidism patients and about 16 patients who later progressed to ophthalmopathy tested prospective prediction of ophthalmopathy. The roughly 91 discovery patients were randomly divided into training and test sets at a 7:3 ratio. In addition, the study compared T-cell repertoires in thyroid tissue and in blood from five or six Graves' hyperthyroidism patients. After sampling, hyperthyroidism patients received methimazole starting at 30 mg daily, and ophthalmopathy patients received high-dose intravenous methylprednisolone. The libraries were constructed in a second round of multiplex PCR and then size-selected and purified. Paired-end sequencing of the libraries was performed with 100 bp reads on an Illumina HiSeq2000. SOAPnuke was used to process the raw data, removing reads that contained adapters or uncalled bases, had a mean Phred below 15, or lacked an exact match to the constant primer or identifier. COPE v1.2.5 was used to merge the high-quality paired reads, and each unique nucleotide sequence was defined as a clonotype. MiTCR v1.1 was used to align clonotypes to the IMGT TRBV, TRBD and TRBJ reference segments. The analysis included only V-J combinations with a frequency above 0.0001, which together covered about 99% of the repertoires. A TCS score was defined as the ratio between F50 (clonal expansion) and ExV (chaos), using BLOSUM62-based TCRdist between CDR3 peptides within each V-J. Welch's t-statistics and random forest reduced roughly 530 V-J features to 13, which were used in a naive Bayes classifier (R e1071). No statistical method was used to fix the sample size in advance, and group allocation was not hidden from the investigators. TCR Vbeta CDR3 sequencing of fewer than 150 peripheral blood samples (approximately 44 ophthalmopathy, over 70 hyperthyroidism and some 17 progressor patients) is reported in the paper.

The source was peripheral blood mononuclear cells (PBMCs), collected at new diagnosis, from a patient treated with antithyroid drugs. This TCR was recovered from a man between 25 and 39 years old with Graves disease. Donor details come from another sample of the same person, matched by shared clones.

This receptor has the CDR3 CASSFRLAGIETQYF. The DNA sequence is given as TGTGCCAGCAGCTTTAGACTAGCGGGAATAGAGACCCAGTACTTC. The sequence joins TRBV7-2 to TRBJ2-5, and 11 junction bases match TRBD2. For CDR1 and CDR2, the germline V gene lists SGHTA and FQGNSA. Measured from the cysteine to the phenylalanine, the CDR3 is 15 residues long. Kept here is only the CDR3 DNA, which spans 45 bases and is read in frame from base 1. Compared with germline, V lacks 3 bases and J lacks 4 bases; bases without a gene match: 4.